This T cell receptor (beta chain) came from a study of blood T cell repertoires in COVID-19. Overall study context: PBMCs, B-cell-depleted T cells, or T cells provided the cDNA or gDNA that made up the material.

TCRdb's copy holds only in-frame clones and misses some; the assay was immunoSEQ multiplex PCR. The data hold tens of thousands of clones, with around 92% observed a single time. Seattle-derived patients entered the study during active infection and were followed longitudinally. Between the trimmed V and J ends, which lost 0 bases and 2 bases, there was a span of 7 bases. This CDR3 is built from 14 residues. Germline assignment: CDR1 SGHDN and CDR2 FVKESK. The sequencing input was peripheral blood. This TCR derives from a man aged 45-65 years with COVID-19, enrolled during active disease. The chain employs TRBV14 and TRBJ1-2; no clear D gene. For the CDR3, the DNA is TGTGCCAGCAGCCAAGAGGGCAGGAACTATGGCTACACCTTC. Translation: CASSQEGRNYGYTF.